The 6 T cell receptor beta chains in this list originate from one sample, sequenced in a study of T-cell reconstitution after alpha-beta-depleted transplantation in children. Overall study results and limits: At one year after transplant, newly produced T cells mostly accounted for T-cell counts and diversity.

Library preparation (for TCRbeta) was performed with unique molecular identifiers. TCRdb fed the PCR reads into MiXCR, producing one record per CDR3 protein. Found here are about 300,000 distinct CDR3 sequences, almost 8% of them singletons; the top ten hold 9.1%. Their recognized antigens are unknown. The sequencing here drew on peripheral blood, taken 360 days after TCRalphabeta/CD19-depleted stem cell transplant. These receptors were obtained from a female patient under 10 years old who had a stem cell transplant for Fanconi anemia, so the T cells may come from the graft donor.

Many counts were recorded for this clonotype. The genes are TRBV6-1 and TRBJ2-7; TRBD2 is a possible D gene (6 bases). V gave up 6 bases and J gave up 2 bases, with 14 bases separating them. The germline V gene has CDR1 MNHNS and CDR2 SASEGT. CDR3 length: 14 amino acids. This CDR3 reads CASRRSTRTYEQYF. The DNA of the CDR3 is TGTGCCAGCAGGAGGTCGACTAGAACCTACGAGCAGTACTTC.

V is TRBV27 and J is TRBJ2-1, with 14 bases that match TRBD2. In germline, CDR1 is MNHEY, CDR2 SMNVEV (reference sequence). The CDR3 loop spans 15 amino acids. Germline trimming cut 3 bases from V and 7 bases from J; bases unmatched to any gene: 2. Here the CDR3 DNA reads TGTGCCAGCAGTTTTCGACTAGCGGGGGGGAATGAGCAGTTCTTC. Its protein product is CASSFRLAGGNEQFF.

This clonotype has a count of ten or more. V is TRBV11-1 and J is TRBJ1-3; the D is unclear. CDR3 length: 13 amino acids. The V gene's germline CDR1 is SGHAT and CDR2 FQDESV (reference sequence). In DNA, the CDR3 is TGTGCAAGCCTCGCGAGCTCTGGAAACACCATATATTTT. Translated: CASLASSGNTIYF. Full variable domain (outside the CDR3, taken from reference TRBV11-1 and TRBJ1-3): EAEVAQSPRYKITEKSQAVAFWCDPISGHATLYWYRQILGQGPELLVQFQDESVVDDSQLPKDRFSAERLKGVDSTLKIQPAELGDSAMYLCASLASSGNTIYFGEGSWLTVV.

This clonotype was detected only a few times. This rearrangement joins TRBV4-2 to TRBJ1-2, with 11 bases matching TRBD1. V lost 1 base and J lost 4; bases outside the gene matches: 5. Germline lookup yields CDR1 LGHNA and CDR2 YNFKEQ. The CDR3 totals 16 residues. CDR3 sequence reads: CASSQVRTGGAYGYTF. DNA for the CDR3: TGTGCCAGCAGCCAAGTTAGGACAGGGGGCGCCTATGGCTACACCTTC.

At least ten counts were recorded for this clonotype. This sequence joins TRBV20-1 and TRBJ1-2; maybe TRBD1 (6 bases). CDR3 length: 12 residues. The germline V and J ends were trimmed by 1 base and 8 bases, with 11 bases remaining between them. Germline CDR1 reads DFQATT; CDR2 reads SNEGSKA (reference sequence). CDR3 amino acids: CSARAGVGGYTF. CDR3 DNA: TGCAGTGCTAGAGCAGGGGTCGGCGGCTACACCTTC.

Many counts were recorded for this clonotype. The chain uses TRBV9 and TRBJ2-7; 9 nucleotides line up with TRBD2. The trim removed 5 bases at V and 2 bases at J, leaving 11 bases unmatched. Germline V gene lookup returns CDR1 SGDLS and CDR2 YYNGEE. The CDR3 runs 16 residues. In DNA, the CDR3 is TGTGCCAGCAGTCCAAGCGGGGGGCTTACCCCCTACGAGCAGTACTTC. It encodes CASSPSGGLTPYEQYF.